The clone carrying this T cell receptor (beta chain) has a handful of counts. What it binds is not known. TCRdb re-derived calls from the 5' RACE reads in MiXCR, one entry per CDR3 protein. The sample yields 250,000 or so distinct CDR3 sequences, about a sixth seen once. These data originate in a study of CD8 T cells in ankylosing spondylitis. Study-wide results and caveats: It appeared that ankylosing spondylitis blood was characterized by a TCR beta motif of fewer than 10 highly homologous variants.

After removal of 6 bases from V and 8 bases from J, the junction contained 13 bases not matched to a gene. CDR3 length: 15 residues. Germline V gives CDR1 MNHEY, CDR2 SVGEGT. The V gene is TRBV6-2 or TRBV6-3, the J gene TRBJ2-4; 7 bases line up with TRBD1. Sequencing was performed on blood, either unsorted or a sorted T cell fraction (not recorded which). The receptor comes from a male donor with ankylosing spondylitis or in good health (not recorded which). The CDR3 coding sequence is TGTGCCAGCAGCTTACTCGAGGGGGCGGCGGACATTCAGTACTTC. It specifies CASSLLEGAADIQYF.